These T cell receptor beta chains were read from a single sample in a study of OX40 agonist ivuxolimab in advanced cancers. Method: immunoSEQ multiplex PCR; TCRdb's copy keeps in-frame clones and lacks some. The sample yields tens of thousands of clones, roughly 80% seen once. The sample consisted of CD4+ or CD8+ T cells sorted from blood, taken in a trial of the OX40 agonist ivuxolimab. All receptors come from an adult with an advanced solid tumor such as melanoma, head and neck, liver or kidney cancer. Both conserved end residues are part of each CDR3. D genes are given only for firm matches. For some rows the clone size is stated as once, few or many, or as a class when expanded; others skip it.

J: TRBJ1-3
V: TRBV5-1
D: -
size: -
DNA: TGCGCCAGCAGCTTGGCCGGGGCCTCTGGAAACACCATATATTTT
CDR3: CASSLAGASGNTIYF

J: TRBJ2-1
V: TRBV7-7
D: -
size: few
DNA: TGTGCCGTGGGGGACCAGACGAACAATGAGCAGTTCTTC
CDR3: CAVGDQTNNEQFF

J: TRBJ2-1
V: TRBV19
D: TRBD2
size: -
DNA: TGTGCCAGTATCCCAGCGGGAGGGAACTACAATGAGCAGTTCTTC
CDR3: CASIPAGGNYNEQFF

J: TRBJ2-7
V: TRBV29-1
D: -
size: -
DNA: TGCAGCGTTGTATGGGGTGGGTCCTACGAGCAGTACTTC
CDR3: CSVVWGGSYEQYF

J: TRBJ2-1
V: TRBV21-1
D: -
size: few
DNA: TGTGCCAGCAGCGCCCGAAAGTGCCGGATGGGTGCGATGCGGTACAATGAGCAGTTCTTC
CDR3: CASSARKCRMGAMRYNEQFF

J: TRBJ1-2
V: TRBV5-1
D: -
size: -
DNA: TGCGCCAGCAGCCCCGAGGGGAACTATGGCTACACCTTC
CDR3: CASSPEGNYGYTF

J: TRBJ2-7
V: TRBV27
D: -
size: few
DNA: TGTGCCAGCAGTCCGTCAGGGGCCTACGAGCAGTACTTC
CDR3: CASSPSGAYEQYF

J: TRBJ2-5
V: TRBV18
D: TRBD2
size: -
DNA: TGTGCCAGCTCACCGGTAGGGACTAGCGGACAAGAGACCCAGTACTTC
CDR3: CASSPVGTSGQETQYF

J: TRBJ2-7
V: TRBV7-6
D: -
size: -
DNA: TGTGCCAGCAGCTTAGGTTCTACCTACGAGCAGTACTTC
CDR3: CASSLGSTYEQYF

J: TRBJ2-2
V: TRBV5-4
D: -
size: -
DNA: TGTGCCAGCAGGGAATTCGGGACTAACACCGGGGAGCTGTTTTTT
CDR3: CASREFGTNTGELFF

J: TRBJ2-2
V: TRBV7-7
D: TRBD1
size: -
DNA: TGTGCCAGCAGCCAGAGACAGGGAAACACCGGGGAGCTGTTTTTT
CDR3: CASSQRQGNTGELFF

J: TRBJ2-7
V: TRBV27
D: -
size: -
DNA: TGTGCCAGCATTTCGTGGGGGGTGGCCTACGAGCAGTACTTC
CDR3: CASISWGVAYEQYF

J: TRBJ1-5
V: TRBV7-9
D: -
size: -
DNA: TGTGCCAGCAGCCGACAGGACCAGCCCCAGCATTTT
CDR3: CASSRQDQPQHF

J: TRBJ2-2
V: TRBV10-3
D: -
size: once
DNA: TGTGCCATCACTGCAACCGGGGAGCTGTTTTTT
CDR3: CAITATGELFF

J: TRBJ1-1
V: TRBV6-1
D: -
size: -
DNA: TGTGCCAGCAGTGATATCCAGAACACTGAAGCTTTCTTT
CDR3: CASSDIQNTEAFF